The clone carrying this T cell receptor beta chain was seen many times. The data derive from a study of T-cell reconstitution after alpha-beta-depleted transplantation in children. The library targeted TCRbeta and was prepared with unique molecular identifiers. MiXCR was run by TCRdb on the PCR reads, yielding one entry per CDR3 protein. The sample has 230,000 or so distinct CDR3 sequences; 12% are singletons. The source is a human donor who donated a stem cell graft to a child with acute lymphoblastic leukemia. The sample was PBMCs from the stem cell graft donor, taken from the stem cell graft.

The CDR3 loop reads CASSLSPNTGELFF. As DNA, the CDR3 is TGTGCCAGCAGTTTAAGCCCGAACACCGGGGAGCTGTTTTTT. The gene calls are TRBV28 and TRBJ2-2; D unclear. CDR3 length: 14 residues. V gave up 2 bases and J gave up 0 bases, with 4 bases separating them. The V gene's germline CDR1 is MDHEN and CDR2 SYDVKM. Full variable domain (rest looked up from reference TRBV28 and TRBJ2-2): DVKVTQSSRYLVKRTGEKVFLECVQDMDHENMFWYRQDPGLGLRLIYFSYDVKMKEKGDIPEGYSVSREKKERFSLILESASTNQTSMYLCASSLSPNTGELFFGEGSRLTVL.